The present entry profiles one TCR beta chain with its context. These data are taken from a study of T-cell reconstitution after alpha-beta-depleted transplantation in children. Unique molecular identifiers were incorporated during preparation of the TCRbeta library. TCRdb passed the PCR reads through MiXCR, listing each CDR3 protein once. The sample records about 540,000 distinct CDR3 sequences, approximately 16% being singletons. The CDR3 totals 16 residues. Germline V gives CDR1 SGHVS, CDR2 FQNEAQ. Trimming pared 4 bases from V and 6 bases from J, leaving 21 bases between. The V and J genes are TRBV7-8 and TRBJ1-1, with D tentatively TRBD1 (5 bases). This receptor was taken from a human donor who donated a stem cell graft to a child with acute lymphoblastic leukemia. Sequences were derived from PBMCs from the stem cell graft donor, sampled from the stem cell graft. Here the CDR3 reads CASSSLVVPGEPEAFF. CDR3 coding DNA: TGTGCCAGCAGCTCCCTAGTAGTGCCGGGGGAGCCTGAAGCTTTCTTT.